These 11 T cell receptor beta chains share one sample of origin, sequenced in a study of response to subunit inactivated influenza vaccine. Via MiXCR, TCRdb re-called the RT-PCR reads, giving one row per CDR3 protein. Of some 550,000 distinct CDR3 sequences detected, roughly 25% appear once; the ten largest clones hold 2.5% to 3.5%. These data also formed part of another study, on T cells expressing NK-cell markers. That work contributes: TCR beta cDNA was generated via 5'RACE template switching incorporating UMIs.

Source: CD4+ T cells sorted from PBMCs, taken 11 to 12 days after vaccination. The receptors here all came from a man in his forties or fifties who received an inactivated influenza vaccine.

This clonotype came up many times. The CDR3 sequence: CASSFSLGEKLFF. The CDR3 DNA follows: TGCGCCAGCAGCTTCTCTTTGGGTGAAAAACTGTTTTTT. This chain joins TRBV5-1 and TRBJ1-4; unclear D gene. The germline V gene has CDR1 SGHRS and CDR2 YFSETQ. The CDR3 extends over 13 amino acids. Trimming stripped 2 bases from V and 7 bases from J, with 9 bases between.

This clonotype was detected only a few times. This chain uses TRBV6-1 with TRBJ1-4; no firm D call. V was shortened by 5 bases and J by 5 bases, with 21 bases between the two germline ends. From germline, CDR1 is MNHNS and CDR2 SASEGT. The CDR3 has 17 amino acids. CDR3 bases: TGTGCCAGCAGTCCGCTACGGGAAGGGCCAGTCAATGAAAAACTGTTTTTT. Translated: CASSPLREGPVNEKLFF.

There are a few counts of this clonotype. The rearrangement links TRBV7-2 to TRBJ2-2, with D possibly TRBD1 on 5 matching bases. The CDR3 loop spans 15 amino acids. Germline assignment: CDR1 SGHTA and CDR2 FQGNSA. V gave up 0 bases and J gave up 5 bases, with 10 bases separating them. The CDR3 nucleotides are TGTGCCAGCAGCTTAGCGCTTTCAGGGACCGGGGAGCTGTTTTTT. Its translation: CASSLALSGTGELFF.

The chain is built from TRBV28 and TRBJ2-7; TRBD1 matches at 8 bases. V trimming: 3 bases; J trimming: 7 bases; junction bases outside the gene matches: 17. Per germline, CDR1 MDHEN and CDR2 SYDVKM. The CDR3 has 17 residues. The CDR3 loop is CASSFPRTGPVTWEQYF. In DNA, the CDR3 is TGTGCCAGCAGTTTTCCGAGGACAGGGCCCGTCACTTGGGAGCAGTACTTC.

This clonotype came up many times. The V gene is TRBV12-3 or TRBV12-4, the J gene TRBJ2-1, with 7 bases aligning to TRBD1. CDR3 length: 14 residues. The junction had 3 bases not matched to a gene; V was cut back by 5 bases and J by 2 bases. DNA for the CDR3: TGTGCCAGCAGTCCTGGGACAGCCTACAATGAGCAGTTCTTC. Encoded protein: CASSPGTAYNEQFF.

This clonotype was seen a few times. The chain uses TRBV20-1 and TRBJ2-3; 7 bases line up with TRBD2. The length of the CDR3 is 12 residues. From germline, CDR1 is DFQATT and CDR2 SNEGSKA (reference sequence). V gave up 7 bases and J gave up 2 bases; unmatched junction bases: 3. In DNA form, the CDR3 reads TGCAGTGGGGGGGGAAACACAGATACGCAGTATTTT. Its translation is CSGGGNTDTQYF.

A few counts support this clonotype. The CDR3: CASSLWQGFSYNEQFF. The DNA for the CDR3 is TGTGCCAGCAGCTTGTGGCAGGGGTTTTCCTACAATGAGCAGTTCTTC. V gene TRBV7-8 combines with J gene TRBJ2-1; TRBD1 might be the D (6 bases). The V end lost 3 bases, the J end lost 1 base, and 13 bases lay between the germline ends. CDR1 and CDR2 (germline): SGHVS, FQNEAQ. The CDR3 is 16 amino acids.

The rearrangement links TRBV18 to TRBJ2-7, with 9 bases identical to TRBD1. The germline gives CDR1 KGHSH, CDR2 LQKENI. The CDR3 is made up of 16 amino acids. Trimming took 2 bases from V and 3 from J; bases not matched to a gene: 8. CDR3 in amino acids: CASSPTKTGGSYEQYF. As DNA, the CDR3 is TGTGCCAGCTCACCAACTAAAACAGGGGGCAGCTACGAGCAGTACTTC.

The chain carries TRBV18 and TRBJ1-1; D is unclear. There are 17 residues in the CDR3. Trimming removed 6 bases at V and 0 bases at J, with 20 bases between. CDR1 and CDR2 from the germline V gene are KGHSH and LQKENI. In DNA, the CDR3 is TGTGCCAGCTCCTTTGGACCTCCCGGGTCTCTGAACACTGAAGCTTTCTTT. Protein product: CASSFGPPGSLNTEAFF.

The chain joins TRBV7-2 to TRBJ2-4, with 13 bases aligning to TRBD2. The germline V gene encodes CDR1 SGHTA and CDR2 FQGNSA. The V segment lost 4 bases and the J segment 2 bases; nucleotides outside the gene matches: 5. The CDR3 covers 17 residues. CDR3 nucleotides: TGTGCCAGCAGCTCACCGGGACTAGCGGGATCCAAAAACATTCAGTACTTC. It specifies CASSSPGLAGSKNIQYF.

The chain couples TRBV19 to TRBJ1-2; TRBD1 aligns across 9 bases. CDR1 is LNHDA and CDR2 is SQIVND in the germline V gene (reference sequence). J lost 4 bases, V lost 9 bases, and 9 bases had no gene match. This CDR3 has 14 amino acids. For the CDR3, the DNA is TGTGCCAGCAACCCTGGACAGGGGATCTATGGCTACACCTTC. It is translated as CASNPGQGIYGYTF.